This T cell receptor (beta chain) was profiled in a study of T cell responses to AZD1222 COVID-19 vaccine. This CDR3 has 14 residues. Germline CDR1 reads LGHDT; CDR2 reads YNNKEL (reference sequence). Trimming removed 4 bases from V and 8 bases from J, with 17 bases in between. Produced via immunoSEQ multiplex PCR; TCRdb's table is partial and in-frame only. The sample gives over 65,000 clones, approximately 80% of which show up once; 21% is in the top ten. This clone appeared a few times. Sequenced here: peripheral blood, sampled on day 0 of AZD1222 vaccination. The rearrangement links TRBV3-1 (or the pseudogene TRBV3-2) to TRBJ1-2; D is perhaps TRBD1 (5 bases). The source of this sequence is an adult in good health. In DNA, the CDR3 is TGTGCCAGCAGCCGCTCCGAGACAGAGGGAGGCTACACCTTC. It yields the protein CASSRSETEGGYTF.